These 22 T cell receptor beta chains originate from one sample sequenced in a study of T cell changes during pregnancy in multiple sclerosis. Here immunoSEQ multiplex PCR was the method, and the copy in TCRdb shows in-frame clones only, minus some. The repertoire consists of more than 55,000 clones, with roughly 94% occurring once and the leading ten covering just over 2.5%. This material consisted of CD8+ T cells from peripheral blood mononuclear cells, taken after pregnancy. The receptors stem from a female donor with multiple sclerosis, enrolled in a pregnancy study.

This clone was seen more than once but under ten times. The chain uses TRBV4-3 and TRBJ1-2, with 8 bases fitting TRBD1. CDR1 and CDR2 from the germline V gene are LGHNA and YSLEER. V lost 2 bases and J lost 7; bases outside the gene matches: 6. The CDR3 covers 14 residues. The CDR3: CASSQRDRNSGYTF. In nucleotides, the CDR3 is TGCGCCAGCAGCCAACGGGACAGGAATAGTGGCTACACCTTC.

The chain recombines TRBV11-2 with TRBJ1-4; no definite D call. V lost 4 bases and J 4 bases, leaving 16 bases between the germline ends. In germline, CDR1 is SGHAT, CDR2 FQNNGV. The CDR3 length is 16 residues. DNA for the CDR3: TGTGCCAGCAGCTCCGAGGGCCGGGAGCATAATGAAAAACTGTTTTTT. Protein sequence: CASSSEGREHNEKLFF. Using reference TRBV11-2 and TRBJ1-4 for the parts outside the CDR3, the full variable domain is EAGVAQSPRYKIIEKRQSVAFWCNPISGHATLYWYQQILGQGPKLLIQFQNNGVVDDSQLPKDRFSAERLKGVDSTLKIQPAKLEDSAVYLCASSSEGREHNEKLFFGSGTQLSVL.

The chain uses TRBV6-6 and TRBJ2-1; 12 bases align to TRBD1. Trimming cost V 2 bases and J 8 bases; bases outside gene matches: 4. The CDR3 has 15 residues. Germline V gene lookup returns CDR1 MNHNY and CDR2 SVGAGI (reference sequence). The CDR3: CASSYRDRGLHEQFF. The CDR3 DNA is TGTGCCAGCAGTTACCGGGACAGGGGGCTTCATGAGCAGTTCTTC.

This sequence joins TRBV27 and TRBJ1-2; D gene uncertain. Germline V gives CDR1 MNHEY, CDR2 SMNVEV (reference sequence). V lost 1 base to trimming and J lost 3 bases, with 9 bases between them. The CDR3 consists of 14 residues. CDR3 in amino acids: CASSLLGRDYGYTF. The CDR3 DNA reads TGTGCCAGCAGTTTATTGGGCAGAGACTATGGCTACACCTTC.

The V call is TRBV29-1, the J call TRBJ1-1; 10 bases align to TRBD1. This CDR3 spans 12 amino acids. Germline CDR1 reads SQVTM; CDR2 reads ANQGSEA. Trimming at V came to 5 bases and at J to 11 bases, leaving 8 bases not matched to a gene. The CDR3 is CSVRQGASEAFF. The CDR3 DNA follows: TGCAGCGTTCGACAGGGGGCCTCCGAGGCTTTCTTT.

The V call is TRBV13, the J call TRBJ2-1, with D tentatively TRBD1 (7 bases). V was trimmed by 10 bases and J by 7 bases, leaving 17 bases between them. This CDR3 has 13 residues. Germline V gene data show CDR1 as PRHDT and CDR2 as FYEKMQ (reference sequence). In DNA, the CDR3 is TGTGCCACAATGAGGGCAGGGGGGAATGAGCAGTTCTTC. It encodes CATMRAGGNEQFF.

Of note for this clone: This specimen includes other DNA sequences encoding the same CDR3. The chain is built from TRBV19 and TRBJ1-1; possibly TRBD1 for D (5 bases). Germline assignment: CDR1 LNHDA and CDR2 SQIVND (reference sequence). The germline V and J ends were trimmed by 1 base and 1 base, with 7 bases remaining between them. This CDR3 contains 14 residues. The CDR3 nucleotides read TGTGCCAGTAGTATAGGGCAGGGGAACACTGAAGCTTTCTTT. Protein sequence: CASSIGQGNTEAFF.

This sequence joins TRBV9 and TRBJ2-1; 7 bases are a match to TRBD1. Germline CDR1 and CDR2: SGDLS and YYNGEE. The CDR3 is made up of 16 amino acids. V shed 4 bases, J shed 7 bases, and the junction held 14 bases outside the gene matches. The CDR3 coding sequence is TGTGCCAGCAGCCCTTTAAGGACAGGCCCAGAAAATGAGCAGTTCTTC. Its protein product is CASSPLRTGPENEQFF. Full variable domain (missing parts from reference TRBV9 and TRBJ2-1): DSGVTQTPKHLITATGQRVTLRCSPRSGDLSVYWYQQSLDQGLQFLIQYYNGEERAKGNILERFSAQQFPDLHSELNLSSLELGDSALYFCASSPLRTGPENEQFFGPGTRLTVL.

The chain couples TRBV4-3 to TRBJ1-4; D not certain. Trimming removed 0 bases at V and 9 bases at J, with 14 bases between. This CDR3 spans 15 amino acids. The germline V gene encodes CDR1 LGHNA and CDR2 YSLEER. The CDR3 coding sequence is TGCGCCAGCAGCCAAGACAACAGAAGGAATCAAAAACTGTTTTTT. The encoded protein is CASSQDNRRNQKLFF.

The rearrangement links TRBV19 to TRBJ2-7; D perhaps matches TRBD2 (6 bases). CDR1 is LNHDA and CDR2 is SQIVND in the germline V gene (reference sequence). CDR3 length: 13 amino acids. Trimming removed 7 bases from V and 3 bases from J, with 13 bases in between. Written as DNA, the CDR3 is TGTGCCAGTACCCCGGGGGATGGCTACGAGCAGTACTTC. Its protein product is CASTPGDGYEQYF.

The rearrangement uses TRBV13 and TRBJ1-4, with 12 bases lining up with TRBD1. The germline CDR1 and CDR2 sequences are PRHDT and FYEKMQ (reference sequence). The CDR3 sequence is 16 residues long. Losses at the gene ends were 5 bases for V and 2 bases for J; bases not matched to a gene: 3. The CDR3 coding sequence is TGTGCCAGCAGCGAGGGACAGGGGGCGACTAATGAAAAACTGTTTTTT. As protein: CASSEGQGATNEKLFF.

This rearrangement joins TRBV29-1 to TRBJ1-1; 10 positions match TRBD1. V lost 6 bases to trimming and J lost 5 bases; unmatched junction nucleotides: 3. The germline V gene encodes CDR1 SQVTM and CDR2 ANQGSEA. The CDR3 extends over 12 amino acids. CDR3 protein: CSVGTGETEAFF. The CDR3 bases are TGCAGCGTCGGGACAGGGGAGACTGAAGCTTTCTTT.

The genes are TRBV7-3 and TRBJ2-7; 7 bases are a match to TRBD2. This CDR3 region has 14 residues. Germline CDR1 SGHTA, CDR2 FQGTGA. With 6 bases clipped from V and 1 base from J, the junction kept 6 bases outside the gene matches. The CDR3 DNA follows: TGTGCCAGCAGTCCCGGACTAGAATCCTACGAGCAGTACTTC. This sequence encodes CASSPGLESYEQYF.

This chain connects TRBV19 to TRBJ2-7; possibly TRBD2 for D (7 bases). The V end lost 3 bases, the J end lost 3 bases, and 15 bases lay between the germline ends. Germline CDR1 reads LNHDA; CDR2 reads SQIVND (reference sequence). The CDR3 loop spans 15 amino acids. The CDR3 DNA is TGTGCCAGTAGTATCGGGGGCGGCGGGGGCTACGAGCAGTACTTC. The encoded protein is CASSIGGGGGYEQYF.

This clone showed up just once. The chain employs TRBV5-1 and TRBJ2-3; 12 bases agree with TRBD2. The ends lost 0 bases at V and 4 bases at J; junction bases unmatched: 9. Per germline, CDR1 SGHRS and CDR2 YFSETQ. The CDR3 contains 18 residues. The DNA for the CDR3 is TGCGCCAGCAGCTTGGAACCGACTAGCGGGAGTGAGCCAGATACGCAGTATTTT. It codes for CASSLEPTSGSEPDTQYF.

This chain links TRBV7-9 with TRBJ2-2, with 9 bases fitting TRBD1. The CDR3 has 16 amino acids. Germline loops: CDR1 SEHNR, CDR2 FQNEAQ (reference sequence). The junction had 10 bases not matched to a gene; V was cut back by 4 bases and J by 7 bases. The CDR3 bases are TGTGCCAGCAGCTCCGGGACAGGGACGCAGGGCGGGGAGCTGTTTTTT. Its protein product is CASSSGTGTQGGELFF.

The chain links TRBV7-6 to TRBJ2-5; 7 bases agree with TRBD1. This CDR3 is built from 14 residues. V shed 5 bases and J 0 bases; nucleotides not matched to a gene: 3. CDR1 is SGHVS and CDR2 is FNYEAQ in the germline V gene. The CDR3 coding sequence is TGTGCCAGCAGCCCTGGGACAGACCAAGAGACCCAGTACTTC. The encoded protein is CASSPGTDQETQYF. The whole variable domain, filled in from reference TRBV7-6 and TRBJ2-5, reads GAGVSQSPRYKVTKRGQDVALRCDPISGHVSLYWYRQALGQGPEFLTYFNYEAQQDKSGLPNDRFSAERPEGSISTLTIQRTEQRDSAMYRCASSPGTDQETQYFGPGTRLLVL.

The rearrangement links TRBV5-6 to TRBJ1-1; a possible D gene is TRBD1 (5 bases). The ends were cut back, 0 bases at V and 4 bases at J, with 16 bases in the middle. The CDR3 loop spans 16 amino acids. Germline CDR1 and CDR2: SGHDT and YYEEEE. CDR3 DNA: TGTGCCAGCAGCTTGGACTTGAGCGGGGACTTCACTGAAGCTTTCTTT. Encoded protein: CASSLDLSGDFTEAFF.

The chain has TRBV6-5 and TRBJ1-2; 8 bases are shared with TRBD1. With 2 bases clipped from V and 7 bases from J, the junction kept 6 bases outside the gene matches. Germline CDR1 MNHEY, CDR2 SVGAGI. CDR3 length: 14 residues. The CDR3 loop is CASSYLPGGSGYTF. DNA for the CDR3: TGTGCCAGCAGTTACCTCCCAGGGGGCTCTGGCTACACCTTC.

The chain carries TRBV27 and TRBJ1-4, with 7 bases matching TRBD1. The J segment lost 4 bases and the V segment lost 4 bases, leaving 3 bases of the junction unmatched. CDR3 length: 14 amino acids. The germline gives CDR1 MNHEY, CDR2 SMNVEV (reference sequence). The CDR3 protein is CASSSGQLNEKLFF. The CDR3 region has the DNA TGTGCCAGCAGTTCGGGACAGCTTAATGAAAAACTGTTTTTT.

V gene TRBV5-7 combines with J gene TRBJ2-7; D remains unclear. TRBV5-7 is filed as an ORF, its function uncertain. V was clipped by 1 base and J by 5 bases, with 4 bases between them. The CDR3 totals 11 residues. The CDR3 DNA reads TGTGCCAGCAGCTTGTCCAACGAGCAGTACTTC. This encodes CASSLSNEQYF.

J is TRBJ2-1 and V is TRBV29-1; D is perhaps TRBD2 (6 bases). This CDR3 spans 12 amino acids. Trimming stripped 5 bases from V and 5 bases from J, with 10 bases between. CDR1 and CDR2 (germline): SQVTM, ANQGSEA. CDR3 region: CSVTAGDNEQFF. For the CDR3, the DNA is TGCAGCGTTACAGCGGGTGACAATGAGCAGTTCTTC.